The 21 T cell receptor beta chains below all came from one sample that was sequenced in a study of monozygotic twins with inflammatory bowel disease. From its re-call of the 5' RACE reads, TCRdb lists each CDR3 protein once, without DNA. The listing contains fewer than 550,000 distinct CDR3 sequences. The specimen sequenced was blood. The source of these receptors is a human donor with ulcerative colitis or Crohn's disease, or a healthy co-twin of an affected twin (not recorded which).

The chain's CDR3 is CASSAEDTAGVTQYF. The chain uses TRBV5-5 and TRBJ2-5; with no DNA, the TCRdb D assignment of TRBD1 cannot be verified. CDR3 length: 15 residues. Germline CDR1 and CDR2: SGHKS and YYEKEE (reference sequence).

CDR3 sequence reads: CSARPPGALANYGYTF. The V gene is TRBV20-1, the J gene TRBJ1-2; TCRdb picks TRBD1, but there is no DNA to check that call. Germline CDR1 is DFQATT and CDR2 is SNEGSKA (reference sequence). The length of the CDR3 is 16 residues.

J is TRBJ2-2 and V is TRBV7-2. CDR1 and CDR2 (germline): SGHTA, FQGNSA. CDR3 length: 15 amino acids. The CDR3 is CASSLGQVWTGELFF. Drawing the rest from reference TRBV7-2 and TRBJ2-2, the complete variable domain is GAGVSQSPSNKVTEKGKDVELRCDPISGHTALYWYRQSLGQGLEFLIYFQGNSAPDKSGLPSDRFSAERTGGSVSTLTIQRTQQEDSAVYLCASSLGQVWTGELFFGEGSRLTVL.

The chain has TRBV6-1 and TRBJ1-5. This CDR3 is 14 amino acids long. CDR1 is MNHNS, CDR2 SASEGT, per germline. The CDR3 spells CASSEAQGGQPQHF.

The V and J genes are TRBV9 and TRBJ2-7. The CDR3 is 13 residues long. The germline gives CDR1 SGDLS, CDR2 YYNGEE. CDR3 in amino acids: CASSAHDTTEQYF.

The chain is built from TRBV29-1 and TRBJ2-3. Per germline, CDR1 SQVTM and CDR2 ANQGSEA. The CDR3 totals 13 residues. The CDR3 here is CSGSGARTDTQYF.

This chain's CDR3 is CSARVGTDYNSPLHF. The V and J genes are TRBV20-1 and TRBJ1-6; TCRdb calls TRBD1, which cannot be checked without DNA. This CDR3 spans 15 amino acids. Germline CDR1 reads DFQATT; CDR2 reads SNEGSKA (reference sequence).

The CDR3 sequence is CASSFAGSAGLPEAFF. The chain has TRBV11-2 and TRBJ1-1. The CDR3 contains 16 residues. Germline V gene sequence: CDR1 SGHAT, CDR2 FQNNGV.

V is TRBV9 and J is TRBJ2-3; TCRdb proposes TRBD2, but this gene call is untestable without DNA. The CDR3 consists of 14 residues. Germline values: CDR1 SGDLS, CDR2 YYNGEE. This CDR3 is CASSVGLAGDTQYF.

This chain connects TRBV20-1 to TRBJ2-5. The CDR3 extends over 11 amino acids. Germline CDR1 reads DFQATT; CDR2 reads SNEGSKA (reference sequence). The CDR3 reads CSANDVGTQYF.

The chain uses TRBV20-1 and TRBJ2-7. This CDR3 is built from 14 residues. Per germline, CDR1 DFQATT and CDR2 SNEGSKA (reference sequence). Here the CDR3 reads CSARSDVRSYEQYF.

This chain joins TRBV7-2 and TRBJ1-3. This CDR3 has 14 amino acids. Germline V gene sequence: CDR1 SGHTA, CDR2 FQGNSA. The CDR3 loop reads CASRFRTDGNTIYF.

This chain connects TRBV5-1 to TRBJ1-4; TCRdb proposes TRBD1, but this gene call is untestable without DNA. CDR1 SGHRS and CDR2 YFSETQ come from the germline V gene. The CDR3 is 16 amino acids. The CDR3 reads CASSSNPGQANEKLFF.

V is TRBV5-1 and J is TRBJ2-1; lacking DNA, the TRBD2 call made by TCRdb goes unchecked. Germline values: CDR1 SGHRS, CDR2 YFSETQ. The CDR3 is 15 residues long. CDR3 loop: CASSSLADGGGEQFF.

This chain uses TRBV28 with TRBJ1-2. The CDR3 is 13 residues long. Germline V gene data show CDR1 as MDHEN and CDR2 as SYDVKM. The CDR3 region is CASKSLAFYGYTF.

The chain is built from TRBV29-1 and TRBJ2-2; there is no DNA to check the TCRdb D call of TRBD1. Germline V CDR1 and CDR2: SQVTM, ANQGSEA. The CDR3 extends over 12 amino acids. CDR3 residues: CSVRLQGGELFF.

The genes are TRBV6-1 and TRBJ2-3. There are 12 residues in the CDR3. CDR1 is MNHNS, CDR2 SASEGT, per germline. The CDR3 loop is CASSTKPDTQYF.

The chain carries TRBV28 and TRBJ2-1; TCRdb designates TRBD2, a call that cannot be tested without DNA. Germline assignment: CDR1 MDHEN and CDR2 SYDVKM. The CDR3 is 18 residues long. The CDR3 loop is CASSDRRTSGRSYNEQFF. Based on the CDR3 plus reference TRBV28 and TRBJ2-1, the full variable domain is DVKVTQSSRYLVKRTGEKVFLECVQDMDHENMFWYRQDPGLGLRLIYFSYDVKMKEKGDIPEGYSVSREKKERFSLILESASTNQTSMYLCASSDRRTSGRSYNEQFFGPGTRLTVL.

The rearrangement joins TRBV29-1 to TRBJ2-7; there is no DNA to check the TCRdb D call of TRBD1. CDR3 length: 12 residues. Germline V gene sequence: CDR1 SQVTM, CDR2 ANQGSEA. The CDR3 loop reads CSVRGGTYEQYF.

The chain uses TRBV6-2 or TRBV6-3 and TRBJ2-1; the D call of TRBD2 rests on TCRdb alone, since no DNA is present to check it. The CDR3 contains 13 residues. The germline V gene has CDR1 MNHEY and CDR2 SVGEGT. CDR3 sequence: CASRPPGLAFRFF.

The chain couples TRBV18 to TRBJ2-5. In germline, CDR1 is KGHSH, CDR2 LQKENI. This CDR3 spans 14 amino acids. CDR3 in amino acids: CASSPQGIRETQYF.